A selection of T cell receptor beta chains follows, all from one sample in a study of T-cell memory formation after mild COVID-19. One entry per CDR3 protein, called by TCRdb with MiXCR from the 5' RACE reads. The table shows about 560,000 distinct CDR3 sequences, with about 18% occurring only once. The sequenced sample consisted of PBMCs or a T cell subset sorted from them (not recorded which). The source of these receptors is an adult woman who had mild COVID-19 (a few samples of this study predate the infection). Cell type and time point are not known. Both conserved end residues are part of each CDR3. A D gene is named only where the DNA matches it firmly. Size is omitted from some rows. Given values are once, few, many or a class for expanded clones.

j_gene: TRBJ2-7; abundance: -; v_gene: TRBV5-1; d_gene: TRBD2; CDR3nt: TGCGCCAGCAGCACCGCGGGAGGGCTGTACGAGCAGTACTTC; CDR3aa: CASSTAGGLYEQYF
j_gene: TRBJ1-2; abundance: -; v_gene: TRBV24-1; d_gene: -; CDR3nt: TGTGCCACCAGTGAGTCCCCGACAGTTAGCAACTATGGCTACACCTTC; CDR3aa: CATSESPTVSNYGYTF
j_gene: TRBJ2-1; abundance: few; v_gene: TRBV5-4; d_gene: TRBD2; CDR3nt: TGTGCCAGCAGCTTGGGGGCTAGCGGGGGAAAGAGCCCGTTCTTC; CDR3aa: CASSLGASGGKSPFF
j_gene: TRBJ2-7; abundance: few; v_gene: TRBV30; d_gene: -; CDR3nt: TGTGCCTGGAGTGTTGGATTCTACGAGCAGTACTTC; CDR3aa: CAWSVGFYEQYF
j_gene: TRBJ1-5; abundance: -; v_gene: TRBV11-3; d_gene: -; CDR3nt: TGTGCCAGCAGCCGGGGCGGGGATCAGCCCCAGCATTTT; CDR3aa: CASSRGGDQPQHF
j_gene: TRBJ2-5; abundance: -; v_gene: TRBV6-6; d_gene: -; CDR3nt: TGTGCCAGCAGTTACTCTTTCCCGCTAGCGAATTACCAAGAGACCCAGTACTTC; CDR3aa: CASSYSFPLANYQETQYF
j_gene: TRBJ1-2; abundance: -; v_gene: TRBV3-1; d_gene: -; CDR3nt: TGTGCCAGCAGCCAAGGGACACAGGACTATGGCTACACCTTC; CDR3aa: CASSQGTQDYGYTF
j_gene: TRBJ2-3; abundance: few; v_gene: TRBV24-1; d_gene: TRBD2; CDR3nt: TGTGCCACCAGTGATGGTAGCGGGAGGGTTACAGATACGCAGTATTTT; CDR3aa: CATSDGSGRVTDTQYF
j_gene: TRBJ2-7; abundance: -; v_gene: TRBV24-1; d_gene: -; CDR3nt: TGTGCCACCAGTGATGTATCGACAGCCTACGAGCAGTACTTC; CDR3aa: CATSDVSTAYEQYF
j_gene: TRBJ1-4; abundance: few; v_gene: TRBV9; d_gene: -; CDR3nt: TGTGCCAGCAGTAATACCGGGACGGATAATGAAAAACTGTTTTTT; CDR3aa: CASSNTGTDNEKLFF
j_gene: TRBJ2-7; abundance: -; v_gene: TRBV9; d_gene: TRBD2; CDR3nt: TGTGCCAGCAGCGAGAGCGGGGAATCCTACGAGCAGTACTTC; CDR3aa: CASSESGESYEQYF
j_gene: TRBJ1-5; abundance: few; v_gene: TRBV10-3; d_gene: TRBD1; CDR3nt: TGTGCCACTAATTCAGGGGGTACTCAGCCCCAGCATTTT; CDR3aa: CATNSGGTQPQHF
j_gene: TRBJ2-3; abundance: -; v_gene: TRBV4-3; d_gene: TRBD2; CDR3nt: TGCGCCAGCAGCCAAGAAGTGGCTAGCGGGAGGGCCATCACGCAGTATTTT; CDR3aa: CASSQEVASGRAITQYF
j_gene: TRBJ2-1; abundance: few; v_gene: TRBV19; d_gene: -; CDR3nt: TGTGCCAGTAGCATTCGCCCAGGAGGGGAGCAGTTCTTC; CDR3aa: CASSIRPGGEQFF
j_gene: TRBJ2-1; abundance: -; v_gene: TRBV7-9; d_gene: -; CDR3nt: TGTGCCAGCAGCCGAGGGTGGCGAAATGAGCAGTTCTTC; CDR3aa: CASSRGWRNEQFF
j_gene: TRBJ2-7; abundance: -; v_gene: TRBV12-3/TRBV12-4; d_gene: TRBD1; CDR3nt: TGTGCCAGCAGTAAACAGGGGGCGCGTTACGAGCAGTACTTC; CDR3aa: CASSKQGARYEQYF
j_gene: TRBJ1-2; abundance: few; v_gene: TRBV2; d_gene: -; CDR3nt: TGTGCCAGCAGTGAAAGGGGAAGGGGCCTTGTGGATGGCTACACCTTC; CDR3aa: CASSERGRGLVDGYTF
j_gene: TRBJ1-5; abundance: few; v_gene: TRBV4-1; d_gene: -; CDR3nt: TGCGCCAGCAGCCAAGATTCCTCTCAGCCCCAGCATTTT; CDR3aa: CASSQDSSQPQHF
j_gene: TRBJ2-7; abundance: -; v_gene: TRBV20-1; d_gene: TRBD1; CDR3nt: TGCAGTGCTAGATCCGGACAGGGGGCTTACGAGCAGTACTTC; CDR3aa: CSARSGQGAYEQYF
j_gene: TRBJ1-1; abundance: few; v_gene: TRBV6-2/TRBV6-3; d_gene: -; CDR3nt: TGTGCCAGCAGTTACCCCCCAGGGTTTAAAGGTCGGAACACTGAAGCTTTCTTT; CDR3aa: CASSYPPGFKGRNTEAFF
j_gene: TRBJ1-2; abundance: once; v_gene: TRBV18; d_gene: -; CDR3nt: TGTGCCAGCTCACCCGCCGTGGACATACTTTATGGCTACACCTTC; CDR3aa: CASSPAVDILYGYTF
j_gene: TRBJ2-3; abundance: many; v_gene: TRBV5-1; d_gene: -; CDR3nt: TGCGCCAGCAGTAAGGGGGACGGCACAGATACGCAGTATTTT; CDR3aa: CASSKGDGTDTQYF
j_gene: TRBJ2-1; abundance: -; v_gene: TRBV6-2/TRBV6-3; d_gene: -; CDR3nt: TGTGCCAGCAGTTATCGATTTTTTGGGGATGAGCAGTTCTTC; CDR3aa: CASSYRFFGDEQFF
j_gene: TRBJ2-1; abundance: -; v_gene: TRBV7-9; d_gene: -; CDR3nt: TGTGCCAGCAGCCCCGGTGGCTTAAAAACGGATGGCTTCAGGGGCGGGGGCGCCTACAATGAGCAGTTCTTC; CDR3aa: CASSPGGLKTDGFRGGGAYNEQFF
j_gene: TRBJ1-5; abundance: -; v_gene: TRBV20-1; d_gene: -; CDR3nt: TGCAGTGCTAGAGATGTATTGGGGGATCAGCCCCAGCATTTT; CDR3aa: CSARDVLGDQPQHF
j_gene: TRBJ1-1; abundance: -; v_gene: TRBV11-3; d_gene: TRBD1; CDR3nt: TGTGCCAGCAGCCCCAGGACAGGGAAGAACACTGAAGCTTTCTTT; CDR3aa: CASSPRTGKNTEAFF
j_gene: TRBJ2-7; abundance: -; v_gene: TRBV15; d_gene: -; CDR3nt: TGTGCCACCAGCATAGTCAAGGGCTACGAGCAGTACTTC; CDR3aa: CATSIVKGYEQYF
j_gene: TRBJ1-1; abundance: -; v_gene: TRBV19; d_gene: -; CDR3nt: TGTGCCAGTAGTTCTGACAGGAAGAACACTGAAGCTTTCTTT; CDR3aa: CASSSDRKNTEAFF
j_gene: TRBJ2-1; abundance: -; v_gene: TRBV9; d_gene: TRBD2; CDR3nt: TGTGCCAGCAGCCAAGCCGGACTAGCGGACTACAATGAGCAGTTCTTC; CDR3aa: CASSQAGLADYNEQFF
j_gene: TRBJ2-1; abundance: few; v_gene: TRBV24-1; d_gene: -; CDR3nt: TGTGCCACCAGTGATTTGGGGGACACCAATGAGCAGTTCTTC; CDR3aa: CATSDLGDTNEQFF
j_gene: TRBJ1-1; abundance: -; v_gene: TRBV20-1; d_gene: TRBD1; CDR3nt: TGCAGTGCTAAATCAGGACAGGGGGCAGGAATGGAAGCTTTCTTT; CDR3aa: CSAKSGQGAGMEAFF
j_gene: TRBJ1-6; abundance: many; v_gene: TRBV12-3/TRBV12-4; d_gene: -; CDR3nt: TGTGCCAGCAGTTTAAGCAATTCACCCCTCCACTTT; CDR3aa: CASSLSNSPLHF
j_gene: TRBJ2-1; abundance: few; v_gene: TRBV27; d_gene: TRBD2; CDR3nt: TGTGCCAGCAGTTTATCGCCTCTACCGGGACTAGCAGTATACAATGAGCAGTTCTTC; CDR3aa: CASSLSPLPGLAVYNEQFF
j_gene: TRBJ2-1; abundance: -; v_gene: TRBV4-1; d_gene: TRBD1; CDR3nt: TGCGCCAGCAGCCAAGTACAGGGGATCGGGAATGAGCAGTTCTTC; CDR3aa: CASSQVQGIGNEQFF
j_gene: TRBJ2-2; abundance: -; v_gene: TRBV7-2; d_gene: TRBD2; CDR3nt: TGTGCCAGCAGCTCCACTAGCGGGGGGGCTTTATCCGGGGAGCTGTTTTTT; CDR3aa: CASSSTSGGALSGELFF
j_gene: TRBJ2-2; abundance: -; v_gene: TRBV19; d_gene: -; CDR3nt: TGTGCCAGCGCTACGAGGGGAGCGGGCACCGGGGAGCTGTTTTTT; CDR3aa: CASATRGAGTGELFF
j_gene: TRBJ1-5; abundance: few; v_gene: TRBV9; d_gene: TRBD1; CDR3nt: TGTGCCAGCAGCGGACAGGGGGCCTATCAGCCCCAGCATTTT; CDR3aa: CASSGQGAYQPQHF